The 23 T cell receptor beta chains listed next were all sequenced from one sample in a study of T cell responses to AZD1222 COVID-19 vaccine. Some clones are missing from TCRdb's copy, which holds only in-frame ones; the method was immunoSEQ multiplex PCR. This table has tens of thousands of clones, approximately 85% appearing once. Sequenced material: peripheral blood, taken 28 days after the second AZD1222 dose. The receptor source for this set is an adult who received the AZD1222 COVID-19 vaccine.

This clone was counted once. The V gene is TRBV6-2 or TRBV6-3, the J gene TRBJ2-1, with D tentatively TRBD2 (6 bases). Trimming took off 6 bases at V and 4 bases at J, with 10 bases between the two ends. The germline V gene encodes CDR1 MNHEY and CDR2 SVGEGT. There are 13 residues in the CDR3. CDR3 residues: CASSKDYYNEQFF. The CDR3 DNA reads TGTGCCAGCAGCAAGGACTATTACAATGAGCAGTTCTTC.

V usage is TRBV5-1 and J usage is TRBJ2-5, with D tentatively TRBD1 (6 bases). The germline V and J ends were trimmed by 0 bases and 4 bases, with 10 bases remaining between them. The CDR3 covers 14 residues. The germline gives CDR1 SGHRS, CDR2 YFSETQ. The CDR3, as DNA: TGCGCCAGCAGCTTGGGACAGGAGGTAGAGACCCAGTACTTC. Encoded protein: CASSLGQEVETQYF.

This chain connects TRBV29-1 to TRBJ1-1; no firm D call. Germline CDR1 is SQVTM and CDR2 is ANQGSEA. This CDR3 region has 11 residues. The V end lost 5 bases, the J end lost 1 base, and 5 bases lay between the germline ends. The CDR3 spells CSVMQNTEAFF. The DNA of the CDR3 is TGCAGCGTTATGCAGAACACTGAAGCTTTCTTT.

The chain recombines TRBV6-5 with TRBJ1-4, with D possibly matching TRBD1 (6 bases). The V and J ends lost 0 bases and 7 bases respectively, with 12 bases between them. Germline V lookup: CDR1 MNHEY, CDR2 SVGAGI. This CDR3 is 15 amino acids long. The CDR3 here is CASSYSNTGSEKLFF. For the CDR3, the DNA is TGTGCCAGCAGTTACTCGAACACAGGGAGTGAAAAACTGTTTTTT.

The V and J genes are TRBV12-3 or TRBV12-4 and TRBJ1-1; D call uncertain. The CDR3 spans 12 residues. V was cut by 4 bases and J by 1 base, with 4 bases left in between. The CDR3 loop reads CASSWANTEAFF. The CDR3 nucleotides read TGTGCCAGCAGTTGGGCGAACACTGAAGCTTTCTTT.

This CDR3 is CASITSRRPGTGNYGYTF. The CDR3 DNA reads as TGTGCCAGCATTACTTCAAGGCGCCCGGGGACAGGGAACTATGGCTACACCTTC. The chain recombines TRBV27 with TRBJ1-2; 9 nucleotides match TRBD1. V trimming: 7 bases; J trimming: 2 bases; junction bases outside the gene matches: 17. CDR3 length: 18 residues. The germline V gene encodes CDR1 MNHEY and CDR2 SMNVEV (reference sequence).

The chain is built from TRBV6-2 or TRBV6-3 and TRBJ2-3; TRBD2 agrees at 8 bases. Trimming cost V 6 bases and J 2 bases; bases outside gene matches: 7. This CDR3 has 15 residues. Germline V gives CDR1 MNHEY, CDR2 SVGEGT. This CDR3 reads CASSQKRGNTDTQYF. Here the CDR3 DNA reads TGTGCCAGCAGCCAGAAGCGGGGGAACACAGATACGCAGTATTTT.

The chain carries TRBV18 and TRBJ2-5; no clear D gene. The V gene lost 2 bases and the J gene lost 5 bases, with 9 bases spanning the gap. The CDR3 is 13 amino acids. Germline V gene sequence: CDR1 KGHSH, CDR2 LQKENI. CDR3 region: CASSPESPETQYF. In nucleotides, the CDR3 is TGTGCCAGCTCACCAGAAAGCCCGGAGACCCAGTACTTC.

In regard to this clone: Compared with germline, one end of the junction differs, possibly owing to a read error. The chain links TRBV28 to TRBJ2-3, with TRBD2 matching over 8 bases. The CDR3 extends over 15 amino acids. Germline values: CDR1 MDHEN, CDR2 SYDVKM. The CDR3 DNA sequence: TGTGCCAGCGGTTTATCGGGGACTAGATCAGATACGCAGTATTTT. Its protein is CASGLSGTRSDTQYF.

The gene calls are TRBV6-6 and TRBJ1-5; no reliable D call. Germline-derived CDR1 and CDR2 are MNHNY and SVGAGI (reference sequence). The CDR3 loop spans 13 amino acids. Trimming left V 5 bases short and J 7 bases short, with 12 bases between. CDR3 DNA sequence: TGTGCCAGCAGTGATCAGAGGTGGCAGCCCCAGCATTTT. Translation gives CASSDQRWQPQHF.

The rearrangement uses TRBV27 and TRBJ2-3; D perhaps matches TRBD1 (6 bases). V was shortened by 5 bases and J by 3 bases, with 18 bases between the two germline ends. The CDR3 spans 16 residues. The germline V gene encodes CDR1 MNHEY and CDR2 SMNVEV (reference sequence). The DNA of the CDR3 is TGTGCCAGCAGTGTGCGTACAGGGTATAAGACAGATACGCAGTATTTT. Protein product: CASSVRTGYKTDTQYF.

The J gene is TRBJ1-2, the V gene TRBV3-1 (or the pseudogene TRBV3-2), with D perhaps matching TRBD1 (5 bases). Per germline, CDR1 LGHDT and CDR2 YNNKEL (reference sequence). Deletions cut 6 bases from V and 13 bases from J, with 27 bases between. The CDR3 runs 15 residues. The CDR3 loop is CASRSSWDRRRRCTF. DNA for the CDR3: TGTGCCAGCAGATCTTCTTGGGACCGCCGCCGTCGGTGCACCTTC.

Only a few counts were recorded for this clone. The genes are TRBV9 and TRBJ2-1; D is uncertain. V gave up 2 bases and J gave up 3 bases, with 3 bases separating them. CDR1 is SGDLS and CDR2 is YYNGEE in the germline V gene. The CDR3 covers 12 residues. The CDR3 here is CASSVGYNEQFF. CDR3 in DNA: TGTGCCAGCAGCGTCGGCTACAATGAGCAGTTCTTC.

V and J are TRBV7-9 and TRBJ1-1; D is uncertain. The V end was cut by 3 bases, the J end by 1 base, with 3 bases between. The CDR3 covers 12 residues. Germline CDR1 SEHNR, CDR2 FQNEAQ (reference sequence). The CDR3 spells CASSFGNTEAFF. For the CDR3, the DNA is TGTGCCAGCAGCTTTGGGAACACTGAAGCTTTCTTT.

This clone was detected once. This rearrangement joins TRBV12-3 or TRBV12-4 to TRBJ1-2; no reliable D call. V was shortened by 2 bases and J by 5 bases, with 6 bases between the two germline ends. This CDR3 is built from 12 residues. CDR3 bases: TGTGCCAGCAGTTTAATGGGATATGGCTACACCTTC. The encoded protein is CASSLMGYGYTF.

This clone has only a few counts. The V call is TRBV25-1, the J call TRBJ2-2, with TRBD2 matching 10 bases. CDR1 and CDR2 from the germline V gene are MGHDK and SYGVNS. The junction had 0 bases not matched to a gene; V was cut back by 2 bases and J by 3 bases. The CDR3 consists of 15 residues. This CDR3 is CASSELAGDTGELFF. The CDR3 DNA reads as TGTGCCAGCAGTGAACTAGCGGGGGACACCGGGGAGCTGTTTTTT.

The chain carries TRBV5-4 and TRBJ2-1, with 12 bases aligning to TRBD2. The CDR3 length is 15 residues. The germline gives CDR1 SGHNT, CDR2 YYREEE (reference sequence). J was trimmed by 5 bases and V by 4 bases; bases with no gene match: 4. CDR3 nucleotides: TGTGCCAGCAGCAGGACTAGCGGGGCCCACAATGAGCAGTTCTTC. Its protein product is CASSRTSGAHNEQFF.

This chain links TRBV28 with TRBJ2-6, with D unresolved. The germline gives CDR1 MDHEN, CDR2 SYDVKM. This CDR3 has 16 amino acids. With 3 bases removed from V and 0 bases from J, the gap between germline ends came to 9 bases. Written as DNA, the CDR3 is TGTGCCAGCAGTTTGGGCAGGTACTCTGGGGCCAACGTCCTGACTTTC. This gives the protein CASSLGRYSGANVLTF.

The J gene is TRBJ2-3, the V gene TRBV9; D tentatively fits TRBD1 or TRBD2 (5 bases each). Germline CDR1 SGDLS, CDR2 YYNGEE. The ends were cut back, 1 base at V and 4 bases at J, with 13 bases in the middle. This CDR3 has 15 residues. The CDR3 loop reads CASSVRVGVADTQYF. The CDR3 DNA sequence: TGTGCCAGCAGCGTAAGGGTGGGGGTCGCAGATACGCAGTATTTT.

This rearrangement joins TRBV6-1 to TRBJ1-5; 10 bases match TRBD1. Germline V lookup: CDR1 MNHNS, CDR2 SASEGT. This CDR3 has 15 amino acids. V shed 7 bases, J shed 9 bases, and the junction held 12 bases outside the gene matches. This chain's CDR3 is CASTPGTGASRPQHF. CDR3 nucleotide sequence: TGTGCCAGCACCCCCGGGACAGGGGCTTCGAGGCCCCAGCATTTT.

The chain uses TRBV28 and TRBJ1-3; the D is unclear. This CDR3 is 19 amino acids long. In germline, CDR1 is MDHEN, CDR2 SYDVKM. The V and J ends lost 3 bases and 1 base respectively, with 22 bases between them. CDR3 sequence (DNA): TGTGCCAGCAGTTTTCTGTTTTCGGGATTTCGACGTTCTGGAAACACCATATATTTT. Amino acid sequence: CASSFLFSGFRRSGNTIYF.

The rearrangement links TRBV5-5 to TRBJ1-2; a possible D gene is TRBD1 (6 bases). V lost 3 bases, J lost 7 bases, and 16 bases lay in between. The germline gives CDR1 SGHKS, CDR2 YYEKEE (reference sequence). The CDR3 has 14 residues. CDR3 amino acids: CASSWDIFYSGYTF. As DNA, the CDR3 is TGTGCCAGCAGCTGGGACATTTTTTACTCTGGCTACACCTTC.

CDR3 nucleotides: TGTGCCAGCAGCCAAGGCTTTGTCGATGACACTGAAGCTTTCTTT. It translates to CASSQGFVDDTEAFF. This sequence joins TRBV4-2 and TRBJ1-1; no clear D gene. Germline CDR1 and CDR2: LGHNA and YNFKEQ. The V end lost 1 base, the J end lost 3 bases, and 12 bases lay between the germline ends. CDR3 size: 15 residues.